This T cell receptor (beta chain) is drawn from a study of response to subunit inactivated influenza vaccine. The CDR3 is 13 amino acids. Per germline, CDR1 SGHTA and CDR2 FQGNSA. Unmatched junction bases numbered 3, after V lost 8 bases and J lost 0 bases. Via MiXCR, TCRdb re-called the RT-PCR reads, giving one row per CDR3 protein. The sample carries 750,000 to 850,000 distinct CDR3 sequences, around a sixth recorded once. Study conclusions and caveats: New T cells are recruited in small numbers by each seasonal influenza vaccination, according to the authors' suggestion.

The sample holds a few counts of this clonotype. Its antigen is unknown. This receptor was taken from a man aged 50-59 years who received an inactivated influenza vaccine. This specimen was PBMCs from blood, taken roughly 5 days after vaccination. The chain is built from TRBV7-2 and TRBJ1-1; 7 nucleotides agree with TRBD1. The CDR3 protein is CASGGQLNTEAFF. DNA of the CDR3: TGTGCCAGCGGGGGACAGTTGAACACTGAAGCTTTCTTT.